A single TCR beta chain is shown here with its context. The antigen it binds to is not known. Per-nucleotide qualities are absent, and no much larger clonotype sits a single base away. These data originate in a study of blood T cell repertoires in COVID-19 (dated by TCRdb to 2020 to 2021). Study-wide context: The collaborator samples originated in the United States, Italy and Spain and spanned the acute and convalescent phases of COVID-19. The material from the prospective study consisted of cDNA or gDNA derived from T cells, B-cell-depleted T cells, or PBMCs. Subjects who had been exposed to COVID-19, were actively infected with it, or had recovered from it provided the deeply sampled blood TCRbeta repertoires that made up the dataset. The repertoires were made available in a free public database intended to serve as a resource for research on the immune response to SARS-CoV-2. Samples were obtained from the ongoing ImmuneRACE study (first 160 participants) and from 1,200 or so subjects provided by 6 global collaborators. A de-identified subject ID, COVID-19 status, age in years and sex were almost always included in the sample metadata. Where available, HLA class I and class II types were obtained from metadata supplied by the sample provider rather than from assay-based typing.

What the research found in general, with its limitations: The amount of clinical and demographic metadata varied by source and participant and was provided uncurated.

TCRbeta CDR3 regions were amplified from genomic DNA by means of the immunoSEQ Assay, a bias-controlled multiplex PCR. The authors' pipeline ran thus. Nucleated cell counts per sample were estimated from amplification of reference gene primers within the assay. To quantify the absolute abundance of each unique TCRbeta CDR3 rearrangement, sequence reads were collapsed and filtered. Productive Simpson clonality was computed per sample as the square root of Simpson's diversity index over productive rearrangements. Sourced from immuneACCESS, this table was stored by TCRdb with only in-frame sequences that have V and J called. A share of the clones is absent; for the studies checked, an unresolved V gene accounts for under half, and the remainder has no known explanation. D and trimming come from the DNA, and the V and J calls and clone size come from that table. The sample table holds about 360,000 clones, of which more than 85% were seen once. The biggest ten clones account for approximately 2.9% of the sample.

V is pruned by 0 bases and J by 10 bases, leaving 10 bases of the junction without a gene match. The CDR3 measures 16 amino acids from cysteine to phenylalanine. The sequence is cut down to CDR3 DNA, 48 bases in frame from base 1. As encoded in the germline V gene (reference sequence), CDR1 is MNHEY while CDR2 is SMNVEV. Collaborating institutions collected whole blood in K2EDTA tubes following their own protocols. For TCRbeta analysis, collaborator samples were shipped as frozen whole blood, as isolated PBMCs, or as DNA extracted from either sample type. Input material: peripheral blood. The sequence was collected from a human donor in a cohort sampled during active COVID-19. Recombination joined TRBV27 with TRBJ2-4; TRBD1 fits 9 bases in the junction. The DNA sequence reads TGTGCCAGCAGTTTATCGAAACAGGGGGCACGGAATATTCAGTACTTC. Its translation is CASSLSKQGARNIQYF.